These 17 T cell receptor beta chains were sequenced from one sample in a study of T cells in Graves' hyperthyroidism and ophthalmopathy (dated by TCRdb to the late 2010s). Library generation was performed with multiplex PCR. Data came from an Illumina HiSeq 2000. The TCR beta CDR3 regions were amplified from RNA transcripts. A first-round RT-PCR of the TCR CDR3 used the HTBI primer set with the Qiagen OneStep RT-PCR kit. TCRdb's own reprocessing of the public reads used fastp at Q25 and MiXCR and kept productive beta chains. Identical CDR3 protein sequences are pooled into one entry, listed with their most common genes and DNA. The sample table contains 540,000 or so distinct CDR3 sequences; only one count was recorded for more than 45% of them. Around 20% of the sample goes to the ten largest clones. Sequences were obtained from peripheral blood or thyroid tissue (not recorded which). These receptors were taken from an adult woman with Graves' disease, either hyperthyroidism or ophthalmopathy (not recorded which).

This clonotype was counted many times. The chain links TRBV25-1 to TRBJ2-2, with D possibly matching TRBD2 (5 bases). This CDR3 comprises 14 residues. The germline CDR1 and CDR2 sequences are MGHDK and SYGVNS. V was cut by 3 bases and J by 5 bases, with 10 bases left in between. CDR3: CASSDLAGTGELFF. In DNA, the CDR3 is TGTGCCAGCAGTGATCTAGCAGGAACCGGGGAGCTGTTTTTT.

V and J are TRBV15 and TRBJ1-5, with 7 bases aligning to TRBD1. Germline V lookup: CDR1 LNHNV, CDR2 YYDKDF (reference sequence). The junction had 13 bases not matched to a gene; V was cut back by 3 bases and J by 11 bases. The CDR3 length is 15 residues. CDR3 protein: CATSSGTVKVGTQHF. CDR3 coding DNA: TGTGCCACCAGCAGCGGGACAGTTAAAGTTGGGACCCAGCATTTT.

This clonotype appeared many times. The CDR3 here is CASLEGANVLTF. CDR3 sequence (DNA): TGTGCCTCCCTAGAGGGGGCCAACGTCCTGACTTTC. The rearrangement links TRBV7-9 to TRBJ2-6; no firm D call. This CDR3 region has 12 residues. Trimming took 11 bases from V and 4 from J, leaving 9 bases between them. Per the germline V gene, CDR1 is SEHNR and CDR2 is FQNEAQ (reference sequence).

This clonotype was seen repeatedly, ten times or more. This chain links TRBV7-9 with TRBJ2-7; 9 bases match TRBD2. Losses at the gene ends were 1 base for V and 6 bases for J; bases not matched to a gene: 7. CDR1 and CDR2 from the germline V gene are SEHNR and FQNEAQ (reference sequence). The CDR3 contains 15 residues. CDR3 amino acids: CASSLVPGLALEQYF. In nucleotides, the CDR3 is TGTGCCAGCAGCTTAGTTCCGGGACTAGCACTCGAGCAGTACTTC.

This clonotype was seen a handful of times. One end of the junction fails to match germline, which may point to a read error. The chain uses TRBV7-2 and TRBJ1-2; D remains ambiguous. Germline CDR1 is SGHTA and CDR2 is FQGNSA. The CDR3 is 9 amino acids. CDR3 in amino acids: CASSPLAAF. DNA of the CDR3: TGTGCCAGCAGCCCCCTGGCTGCCTTC.

At least ten counts were recorded for this clonotype. The chain carries TRBV10-3 and TRBJ2-7; D remains ambiguous. Between the trimmed V and J ends, which lost 2 bases and 2 bases, there was a span of 7 bases. The length of the CDR3 is 13 residues. The V gene's germline CDR1 is ENHRY and CDR2 SYGVKD. CDR3 nucleotides: TGTGCCATCAGTGAGGTCAGAACCTACGAGCAGTACTTC. Translated: CAISEVRTYEQYF.

This clonotype was counted between two and nine times. Since a much larger clone is just one base distant, this may be a read error. The CDR3 sequence: CVSSLEGQGSGYTF. CDR3 coding DNA: TGCGTCAGCAGCTTGGAAGGACAGGGGAGTGGCTACACCTTC. V is TRBV5-1 and J is TRBJ1-2; 9 bases are shared with TRBD1. The germline V gene has CDR1 SGHRS and CDR2 YFSETQ. CDR3 length: 14 residues.

The V call is TRBV15, the J call TRBJ1-5; possibly TRBD1 for D (5 bases). The CDR3 runs to 15 residues. Germline V gives CDR1 LNHNV, CDR2 YYDKDF (reference sequence). Trimming took 0 bases from V and 2 from J, leaving 8 bases between them. The chain's CDR3 is CATSRDQGGNQPQHF. The DNA for the CDR3 is TGTGCCACCAGCAGAGACCAGGGTGGCAATCAGCCCCAGCATTTT. Full variable domain (outside the CDR3, taken from reference TRBV15 and TRBJ1-5): DAMVIQNPRYQVTQFGKPVTLSCSQTLNHNVMYWYQQKSSQAPKLLFHYYDKDFNNEADTPDNFQSRRPNTSFCFLDIRSPGLGDTAMYLCATSRDQGGNQPQHFGDGTRLSIL.

This chain joins TRBV9 and TRBJ1-5; 8 bases agree with TRBD1. The length of the CDR3 is 18 residues. The V and J ends lost 4 bases and 6 bases, in that order; junction bases with no gene match: 18. The germline CDR1 and CDR2 sequences are SGDLS and YYNGEE. The CDR3 is CASSREGQVGGESQPQHF. The DNA of the CDR3 is TGTGCCAGCAGCAGAGAGGGACAGGTGGGGGGGGAAAGTCAGCCCCAGCATTTT.

This clonotype was detected many times. The chain carries TRBV11-2 and TRBJ2-7, with 11 bases identical to TRBD2. Trimming removed 2 bases from V and 7 bases from J; junction bases left unmatched: 4. Germline loops: CDR1 SGHAT, CDR2 FQNNGV. This CDR3 region has 14 residues. This CDR3 reads CASSLILAGGEQYF. In DNA, the CDR3 is TGTGCCAGCAGCTTAATCCTAGCGGGAGGTGAGCAGTACTTC.

This clonotype was detected only a few times. The V gene is TRBV20-1, the J gene TRBJ1-4; D unclear. Trimming removed 1 base at V and 4 bases at J, with 7 bases between. Germline V gene sequence: CDR1 DFQATT, CDR2 SNEGSKA (reference sequence). CDR3 length: 13 residues. The CDR3 reads CSARGQVNEKLFF. The CDR3 nucleotides are TGCAGTGCTAGAGGTCAGGTTAATGAAAAACTGTTTTTT.

The rearrangement uses TRBV20-1 and TRBJ2-5; D call uncertain. V was cut by 6 bases and J by 8 bases, with 13 bases left in between. Germline V gene sequence: CDR1 DFQATT, CDR2 SNEGSKA (reference sequence). There are 11 residues in the CDR3. CDR3 amino acids: CSAIGLDTQYF. In DNA, the CDR3 is TGCAGTGCCATCGGGCTGGATACCCAGTACTTC.

This clonotype was seen many times. The CDR3 protein is CASSLASQIEQYF. The CDR3 DNA follows: TGTGCCAGCAGCTTAGCCAGTCAGATCGAGCAGTACTTC. The V gene is TRBV7-8, the J gene TRBJ2-7; no clear D. The CDR3 is made up of 13 amino acids. Trimming pared 0 bases from V and 6 bases from J, leaving 9 bases between. Germline assignment: CDR1 SGHVS and CDR2 FQNEAQ.

This clonotype was recorded at least ten times. This chain links TRBV19 with TRBJ1-2; a weak D match, TRBD1 (5 bases). V was pared by 5 bases and J by 4 bases, with 17 bases between. Germline values: CDR1 LNHDA, CDR2 SQIVND (reference sequence). The CDR3 totals 15 residues. The CDR3 is CASSLPGTTIYGYTF. The DNA of the CDR3 is TGTGCCAGTAGTTTACCCGGGACCACAATCTATGGCTACACCTTC.

On this clonotype: The CDR3 does not end in the conserved phenylalanine or tryptophan, so this is likely a read error. The V call is TRBV15, the J call TRBJ1-1, with a possible D match to TRBD1 (5 bases). The CDR3 spans 15 residues. Between the trimmed V and J ends, which lost 6 bases and 0 bases, there was a span of 14 bases. Germline V CDR1 and CDR2: LNHNV, YYDKDF (reference sequence). The CDR3 DNA sequence: TGTGCCACCAGTCCTGACAGAAGATTGAACACTGAAGCTTTCCTT. Translated: CATSPDRRLNTEAFL.

The rearrangement uses TRBV9 and TRBJ1-2; 7 bases map to TRBD1. Germline CDR1 SGDLS, CDR2 YYNGEE. The CDR3 totals 15 residues. J was trimmed by 6 bases and V by 4 bases; bases with no gene match: 12. As DNA, the CDR3 is TGTGCCAGCAGCCCGCGGACAGGAACTCTTGATGGCTACACCTTC. Translating gives CASSPRTGTLDGYTF.

J is TRBJ1-5 and V is TRBV19; 10 positions agree with TRBD1. The junction had 4 bases not matched to a gene; V was cut back by 3 bases and J by 8 bases. CDR1 is LNHDA, CDR2 SQIVND, per germline (reference sequence). The CDR3 length is 14 residues. CDR3 nucleotide sequence: TGTGCCAGTAGTATCCCCGGGACAGGGGAGCCCCAGCATTTT. Protein sequence: CASSIPGTGEPQHF.